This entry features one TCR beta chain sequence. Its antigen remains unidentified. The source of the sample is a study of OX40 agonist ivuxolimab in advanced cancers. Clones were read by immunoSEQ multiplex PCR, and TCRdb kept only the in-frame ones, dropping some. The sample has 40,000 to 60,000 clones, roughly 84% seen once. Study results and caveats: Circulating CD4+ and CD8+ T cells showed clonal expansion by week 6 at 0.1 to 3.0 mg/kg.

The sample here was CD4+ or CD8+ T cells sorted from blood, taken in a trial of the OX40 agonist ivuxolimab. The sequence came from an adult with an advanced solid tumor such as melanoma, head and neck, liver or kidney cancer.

CDR3 bases: TGTGCCAGCAGCGCCAGACTAGGGAGCTACGAGCAGTACTTC. Amino acid sequence: CASSARLGSYEQYF. This chain joins TRBV7-2 and TRBJ2-7, with D maybe TRBD2 (6 bases). The CDR3 length is 14 residues. Germline assignment: CDR1 SGHTA and CDR2 FQGNSA. The V end lost 5 bases, the J end lost 3 bases, and 14 bases lay between the germline ends.